This T cell receptor (beta chain) was captured by sequencing in a study of control samples from healthy donors and cancer patients. Produced via immunoSEQ multiplex PCR; TCRdb's table is partial and in-frame only. The sample yields tens of thousands of clones, roughly 96% seen once. Sequencing was carried out using blood. This TCR was sampled from a woman aged 30 to 39 in good health.

The CDR3 DNA sequence: TGTGCCATCAGTGAAACACTAGCGGGAGACTACGAGCAGTACTTC. Encoded protein: CAISETLAGDYEQYF. The gene calls are TRBV10-3 and TRBJ2-7; TRBD2 matches at 11 bases. Germline values: CDR1 ENHRY, CDR2 SYGVKD. CDR3 size: 15 residues. With 3 bases clipped from V and 3 bases from J, the junction kept 4 bases outside the gene matches.